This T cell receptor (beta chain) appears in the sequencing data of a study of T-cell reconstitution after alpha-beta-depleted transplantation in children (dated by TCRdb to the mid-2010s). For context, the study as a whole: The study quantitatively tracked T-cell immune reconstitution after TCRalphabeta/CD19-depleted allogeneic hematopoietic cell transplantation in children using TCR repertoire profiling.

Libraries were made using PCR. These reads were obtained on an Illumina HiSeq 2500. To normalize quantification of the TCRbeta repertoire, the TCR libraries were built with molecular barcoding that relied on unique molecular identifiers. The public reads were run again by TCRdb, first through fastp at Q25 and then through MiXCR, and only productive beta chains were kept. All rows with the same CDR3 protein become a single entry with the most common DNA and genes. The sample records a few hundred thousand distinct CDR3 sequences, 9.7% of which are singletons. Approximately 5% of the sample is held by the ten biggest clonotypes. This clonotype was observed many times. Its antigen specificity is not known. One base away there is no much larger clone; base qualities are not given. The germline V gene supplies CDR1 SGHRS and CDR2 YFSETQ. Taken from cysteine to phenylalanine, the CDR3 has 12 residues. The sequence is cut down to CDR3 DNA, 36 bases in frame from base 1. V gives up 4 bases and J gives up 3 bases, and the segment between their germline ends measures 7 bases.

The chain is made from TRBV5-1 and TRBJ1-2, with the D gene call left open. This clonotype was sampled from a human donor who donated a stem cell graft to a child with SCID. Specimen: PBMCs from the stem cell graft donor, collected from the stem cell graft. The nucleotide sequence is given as TGCGCCAGCAGCCCCGTGGACTATGGCTACACCTTC. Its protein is CASSPVDYGYTF.